What follows is one TCR beta chain and its context. What it binds is not known. This sample is drawn from a study of OX40 agonist ivuxolimab in advanced cancers. Trimming pared 6 bases from V and 1 base from J, leaving 12 bases between. The CDR3 runs 14 residues. CDR1 and CDR2 (germline): SNHLY, FYNNEI. Study-wide results and limits: The expanded peripheral T cells' antigen specificity was not determined. Relative to CD4+, CD8+ T cells held more expanded clones on average. Among the lowest peripheral clonal expansion occurred in 0.1-3.0 mg/kg partial responders.

Samples of blood were obtained at baseline, on cycle 4 day 1, and on cycle 7 day 1. TCRdb's table, derived via immunoSEQ multiplex PCR, lists solely in-frame clones and lacks some. The sample lists about 100,000 clones, around 94% occurring once. The TCR sequence derives from an adult with an advanced solid tumor such as melanoma, head and neck, liver or kidney cancer. The sequencing here drew on CD4+ or CD8+ T cells sorted from blood, taken in a trial of the OX40 agonist ivuxolimab. The V gene is TRBV2, the J gene TRBJ1-1; D unresolved. Here the CDR3 reads CASRLEEQNTEAFF. The CDR3 region has the DNA TGTGCCAGCAGACTTGAAGAACAGAACACTGAAGCTTTCTTT.